Sequencing of this T cell receptor beta chain was carried out in a study of blood T cell repertoires in COVID-19 (dated by TCRdb to the early 2020s). For the wider study: Samples from collaborators originated in the United States, Italy and Spain and spanned both the acute and convalescent phases of COVID-19. The prospective study material was composed of cDNA or gDNA derived from T cells, B-cell-depleted T cells, or PBMCs. Samples were obtained from the ongoing ImmuneRACE study (first 160 participants) and from some 1,300 subjects provided by 6 global collaborators. Sample metadata almost always included a de-identified subject ID, COVID-19 status, age in years and sex. HLA class I and class II types, where available, came from metadata supplied by the sample provider rather than from assay-based typing. The repertoires were released in a freely available public database meant as a resource for research on the immune response to SARS-CoV-2. Deeply sampled blood TCRbeta repertoires from subjects exposed to, actively infected with, or recovered from COVID-19 were included in the dataset.

The collaborating institutions used their own protocols to collect whole blood in K2EDTA tubes. For TCRbeta analysis, collaborators shipped samples as frozen whole blood, isolated PBMCs, or DNA extracted from either of those sample types. What the work shows at the level of the full study, not this receptor alone: The quantity of clinical and demographic metadata differed by source and by participant and was supplied without curation.

TCRbeta CDR3 regions were amplified from genomic DNA using the immunoSEQ Assay, a bias-controlled multiplex PCR. Processing in the source paper ran as follows. The number of nucleated cells in each sample was estimated from the amplification of reference gene primers within the assay. Sequence reads were collapsed and filtered to measure the absolute abundance of every unique TCRbeta CDR3 rearrangement. For each sample, productive Simpson clonality was calculated as the square root of Simpson's diversity index over productive rearrangements. In its TCRdb copy, this immuneACCESS table keeps in-frame sequences only and misses some clones. Where compared with another copy, unresolved V genes explain less than half of these, and the others have no known cause. V and J calls plus clone size are reproduced from that table; the DNA served to infer D and trimming. Present in this sample are fewer than 100,000 clones, roughly nine tenths of which were seen just once. Jointly, the top ten make up roughly a sixth of the sample.

A word on this clone: This receptor's antigen is unknown. The sample holds no much larger clone one base away, and base qualities are not on file.

According to the germline V gene, CDR1 reads MNHEY and CDR2 reads SVGAGI. V sheds 8 bases and J sheds 2 bases, leaving 16 bases between their ends. From the cysteine up to the phenylalanine, the CDR3 has a length of 15 residues. The only DNA kept is the CDR3, 45 bases in frame from the first base. The rearrangement joined TRBV6-5 to TRBJ2-1; the D gene is possibly TRBD1, with 5 bases matching. Sequenced input: peripheral blood. The sequence derives from a man at least 80 years old in a cohort sampled during active COVID-19. For the CDR3, the sequence is CASSQGPGTYNEQFF. The DNA sequence is TGTGCCAGCTCGCAAGGCCCAGGGACCTACAATGAGCAGTTCTTC.